This TCR beta chain emerged from a study of memory CD4+ T cells and cytomegalovirus serostatus. Assay: immunoSEQ multiplex PCR; the TCRdb copy retains only in-frame clones and omits some. The sample contains some 48,000 clones, roughly 78% of which appear only once. The CDR3 sequence is 11 residues long. Germline V gene sequence: CDR1 GTSNPN, CDR2 SVGIG (reference sequence). V dropped 5 bases and J dropped 3 bases, with 8 bases sitting between them. The sort gate was single viable CD3+CD4+CD8-CD45RO+ cells for memory CD4+ T cells. The source material was memory CD4+ T cells from blood. The V call is TRBV30, the J call TRBJ2-7; D gene uncertain. The sequence was obtained from an adult in good health and CMV-seronegative. The CDR3 DNA follows: TGTGCCTGGGGGCGGAGCTACGAGCAGTACTTC. Its translation is CAWGRSYEQYF.